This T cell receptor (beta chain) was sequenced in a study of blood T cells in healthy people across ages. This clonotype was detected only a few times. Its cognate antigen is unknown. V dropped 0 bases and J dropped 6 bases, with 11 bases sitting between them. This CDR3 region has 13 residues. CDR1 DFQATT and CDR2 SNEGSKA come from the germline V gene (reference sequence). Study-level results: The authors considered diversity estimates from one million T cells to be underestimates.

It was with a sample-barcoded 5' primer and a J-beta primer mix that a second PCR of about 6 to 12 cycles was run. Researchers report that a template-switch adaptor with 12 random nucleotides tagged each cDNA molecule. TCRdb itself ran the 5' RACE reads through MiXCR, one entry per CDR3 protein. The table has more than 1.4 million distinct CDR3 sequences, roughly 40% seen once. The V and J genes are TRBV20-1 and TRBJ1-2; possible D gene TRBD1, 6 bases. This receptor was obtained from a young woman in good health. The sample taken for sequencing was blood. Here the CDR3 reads CSARDPGGHGYTF. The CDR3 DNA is TGCAGTGCTAGAGATCCGGGGGGGCATGGCTACACCTTC.